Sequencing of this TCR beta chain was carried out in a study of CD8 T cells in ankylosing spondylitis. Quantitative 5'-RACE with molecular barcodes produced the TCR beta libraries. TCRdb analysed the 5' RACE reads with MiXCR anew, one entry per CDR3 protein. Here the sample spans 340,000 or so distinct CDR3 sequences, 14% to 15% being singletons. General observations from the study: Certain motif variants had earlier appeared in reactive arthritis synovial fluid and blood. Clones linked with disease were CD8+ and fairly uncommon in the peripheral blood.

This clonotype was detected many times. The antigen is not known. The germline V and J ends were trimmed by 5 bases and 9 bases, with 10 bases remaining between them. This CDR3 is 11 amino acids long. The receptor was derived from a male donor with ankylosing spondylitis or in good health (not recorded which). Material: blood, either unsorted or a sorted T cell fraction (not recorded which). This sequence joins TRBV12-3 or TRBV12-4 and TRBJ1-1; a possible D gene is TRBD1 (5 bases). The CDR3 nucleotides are TGTGCCAGCAGTAAGACAGCGAAAGCTTTCTTT. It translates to CASSKTAKAFF.